Here is one T cell receptor (beta chain) with its context. What it binds is not known. Baseline, cycle 4 day 1, and cycle 7 day 1 were the blood sampling points. This record comes from a study of OX40 agonist ivuxolimab in advanced cancers. Study-level points and caveats: More expanded clones were seen, on average, in CD8+ T cells than in CD4+.

The data were produced by immunoSEQ multiplex PCR, yet TCRdb's version contains in-frame clones alone and is incomplete. The profile shows roughly 63,000 clones, about 88% of them singletons. With 4 bases removed from V and 4 bases from J, the gap between germline ends came to 10 bases. The CDR3 spans 14 residues. From germline, CDR1 is SGHDN and CDR2 FVKESK. V gene TRBV14 combines with J gene TRBJ2-2; the D call may be TRBD1 or TRBD2 (5 bases each). The sequences come from CD4+ or CD8+ T cells sorted from blood, collected in a trial of the OX40 agonist ivuxolimab. The source of this sequence is an adult with an advanced solid tumor such as melanoma, head and neck, liver or kidney cancer. In DNA, the CDR3 is TGTGCCAGCAGCCCATTGAGGGGCACCGGGGAGCTGTTTTTT. Translated, it gives CASSPLRGTGELFF.